The rows below give T cell receptor beta chains drawn from one sample of a study of OX40 agonist ivuxolimab in advanced cancers. Sequenced by immunoSEQ multiplex PCR; TCRdb stores in-frame clones only, minus some. The table shows around 60,000 clones, with about 82% occurring only once. The input for sequencing was CD4+ or CD8+ T cells sorted from blood, taken in a trial of the OX40 agonist ivuxolimab. These receptors all come from an adult with an advanced solid tumor such as melanoma, head and neck, liver or kidney cancer. Both conserved end residues are part of each CDR3. D genes are given only for firm matches. Clone sizes are given selectively: once, few, many, or a class where the clone is expanded.

v_gene	j_gene	d_gene	len	abundance	CDR3nt	CDR3aa
TRBV7-9	TRBJ2-7	.	13	few	TGTGCCAGCAGCCTCACGTCCCGTTACGAGCAGTACTTC	CASSLTSRYEQYF
TRBV18	TRBJ2-2	.	10	.	TGTGCCAGCTCAAACGGGGAGCTGTTTTTT	CASSNGELFF
TRBV5-1	TRBJ2-3	.	15	.	TGCGCCAGCAGCCCGGCGGCTAGCTCCACAGATACGCAGTATTTT	CASSPAASSTDTQYF
TRBV4-1	TRBJ1-2	.	12	few	TGCGCCAGCAGCCAAGGGGACGGACCCTACACCTTC	CASSQGDGPYTF
TRBV10-1	TRBJ2-5	.	15	.	TGCGCCAGCAGTGAGTCGGGAGCCTTGGGGGAGACCCAGTACTTC	CASSESGALGETQYF
TRBV5-4	TRBJ1-6	TRBD1	15	.	TGTGCCAGCAGCTTGGAACAGGGGAGGGATTCACCCCTCCACTTT	CASSLEQGRDSPLHF
TRBV7-7	TRBJ2-3	TRBD2	16	.	TGTGCTAGCAGCTCGGGACTAGCGGGAGAGGGTGATACGCAGTATTTT	CASSSGLAGEGDTQYF
TRBV5-8	TRBJ1-5	.	16	.	TGTGCCAGCAGCTACCCCCGCGGGGATGGCAATCAGCCCCAGCATTTT	CASSYPRGDGNQPQHF
TRBV4-2	TRBJ1-4	.	16	.	TGTGCCAGCAGCCGAGGACGTGCAGAGATTAATGAAGAACTGTTTTTT	CASSRGRAEINEELFF
TRBV5-1	TRBJ2-1	TRBD2	16	.	TGCGCCAGCAGCTTACAACCGGGACTAGCGGAGGGCGAGCAGTTCTTC	CASSLQPGLAEGEQFF
TRBV7-7	TRBJ2-1	.	15	once	TGTGCCAGCAGTCGTTTAGGCAGCTCCTACAATGAGCAGTTCTTC	CASSRLGSSYNEQFF
TRBV5-1	TRBJ1-1	TRBD1	15	.	TGCGCCAGCAGCGGAAGGGACAGTTTAACCACTGAAGCTTTCTTT	CASSGRDSLTTEAFF
TRBV6-5	TRBJ2-1	.	11	.	TGTGCCTCAACGGGGGCGGGCGAGGAGTTCTTC	CASTGAGEEFF
TRBV2	TRBJ1-2	.	12	.	TGTGCCAGCAGGCAGCCCCCTTATGGCTACACCTTC	CASRQPPYGYTF
TRBV5-1	TRBJ2-2	.	15	.	TGCGCCAGCAGCCAGGACAGCGTTAACACCGGGGAGCTGTTTTTT	CASSQDSVNTGELFF
TRBV23-1	TRBJ1-2	TRBD1	13	.	TGCGCCAGCAGTCAATCCGACGGACAGGGCAGCACCTTC	CASSQSDGQGSTF
TRBV30	TRBJ2-3	TRBD2	13	.	TGTGCCTGGAATAGCGGGACTACATATACGCAGTATTTT	CAWNSGTTYTQYF
TRBV23-1	TRBJ2-7	TRBD2	15	.	TGCGCCAGCAGTCAATCTCCGGGAGGGCCCTACGAGCAGTACTTC	CASSQSPGGPYEQYF
TRBV5-1	TRBJ2-5	TRBD2	13	.	TGCGCCAGCAGTTTAGCGGGCAAAGAGACCCAGTACTTC	CASSLAGKETQYF
TRBV19	TRBJ1-6	.	15	.	TGTGCCAGTAGTCCCCGGGGGCTCGGGAACTCACCCCTCCACTTT	CASSPRGLGNSPLHF
TRBV5-1	TRBJ1-6	.	15	once	TGCGCCAGCAGCTTTTCTCCGGGGTTAGAGTCACCCCTCCACTTT	CASSFSPGLESPLHF
TRBV6-5	TRBJ2-1	.	16	.	TGTGCCAGCAGTTCCGTTCTCAGCGGGCCCTACAATGAGCAGTTCTTC	CASSSVLSGPYNEQFF
TRBV2	TRBJ2-7	TRBD1	14	.	TGTGCCAGCAGTGAGGGGACAGGGTTCTACGAGCAGTACTTC	CASSEGTGFYEQYF
TRBV5-1	TRBJ2-3	TRBD2	16	.	TGCGCCAGCAGCTTGGAACTAGCGGGAGTGCCAGATACGCAGTATTTT	CASSLELAGVPDTQYF
TRBV2	TRBJ2-1	TRBD2	13	.	TGTGCCAGCAGTGAAGCGAGGGGCGGGAGAGGGTTCTTC	CASSEARGGRGFF
TRBV5-6	TRBJ2-6	.	17	.	TGTGCCAGCAGCTTAGCAGGGGTCCCCTCTGGGGCCAACGTCCTGACTTTC	CASSLAGVPSGANVLTF
TRBV9	TRBJ1-1	.	14	.	TGTGCCAGCAGCCCAAGGGTCTACAACACTGAAGCTTTCTTT	CASSPRVYNTEAFF
TRBV11-3	TRBJ2-1	TRBD2	14	few	TGTGCCAGCAGCTCCTCTAGCGGGAGTACTGAGCAGTTCTTC	CASSSSSGSTEQFF